The 3 T cell receptor beta chains listed next were all sequenced from one sample in a study of T cells in Graves' hyperthyroidism and ophthalmopathy (dated by TCRdb to about 2019). The library relied on multiplex PCR. The data were produced on an Illumina HiSeq 2000. The TCR beta CDR3 regions were amplified from RNA transcripts. A first-round RT-PCR of the TCR CDR3 used the HTBI primer set with the Qiagen OneStep RT-PCR kit. TCRdb took the public reads, trimmed them with fastp at Q25, ran MiXCR for clone calling and kept in-frame beta chains. CDR3 protein duplicates are merged, each entry listing the most common genes and DNA. The sample table shows approximately 530,000 distinct CDR3 sequences, and just under 20% are seen once. The ten largest clones add up to over 45% of the sample. The sequenced sample was blood. The receptor source for this set is a man aged 40-55 years with Graves' ophthalmopathy.

This clonotype was seen at least ten times. The chain couples TRBV5-1 to TRBJ2-3; 8 nucleotides line up with TRBD2. J gave up 5 bases and V 1 base, and 6 bases lay outside the gene matches. The germline V gene has CDR1 SGHRS and CDR2 YFSETQ. The CDR3 contains 15 residues. CDR3 DNA sequence: TGCGCCAGCAGCTTGTGGGGACTAGAAGGAGATACGCAGTATTTT. Encoded protein: CASSLWGLEGDTQYF.

This clonotype was seen more than once but under ten times. The chain carries TRBV12-3 or TRBV12-4 and TRBJ2-1; no firm D call. The V end lost 3 bases, the J end lost 2 bases, and 8 bases lay between the germline ends. CDR3 length: 14 residues. The CDR3 DNA reads TGTGCCAGCAGTTTCCCCGGTCCCTACAATGAGCAGTTCTTC. It specifies CASSFPGPYNEQFF.

This clonotype was seen ten or more times. The chain has TRBV12-3 or TRBV12-4 and TRBJ2-5; D could derive from TRBD1 or TRBD2 (5 bases each). CDR3 length: 16 amino acids. Deletions cut 1 base from V and 5 bases from J, with 17 bases between. CDR3 loop: CASSLERRGTRETQYF. CDR3 DNA sequence: TGTGCCAGCAGTTTAGAACGGCGAGGGACGCGGGAGACCCAGTACTTC.